These T cell receptor beta chains were read from a single sample in a study of T cells in Graves' hyperthyroidism and ophthalmopathy. MiXCR was run by TCRdb on the multiplex PCR reads, yielding one entry per CDR3 protein. The profile shows approximately 370,000 distinct CDR3 sequences, approximately 17% of them singletons. The sample taken for sequencing was blood. All receptors come from a young woman with Graves' hyperthyroidism that later progressed to Graves' ophthalmopathy. The CDR3 runs from the conserved cysteine through the conserved F or W. The order of the fields is clone size, D gene, J gene, V gene, CDR3 protein, CDR3 DNA. D genes are given only for firm matches. Size tells how often a clone was seen (once, few, many) or the class of an expanded clone, and some rows leave it out.

clone_size: many; d_call: -; j_call: TRBJ2-1; v_call: TRBV7-9; cdr3_aa: CASSLGGPRSYNEQFF; cdr3_nt: TGTGCCAGCAGCTTAGGAGGCCCTCGGTCCTACAATGAGCAGTTCTTC
clone_size: many; d_call: -; j_call: TRBJ2-5; v_call: TRBV7-8; cdr3_aa: CASSLYRGFGYRTREETQYF; cdr3_nt: TGTGCCAGCAGCTTGTATAGGGGTTTTGGATACCGTACCCGAGAGGAGACCCAGTACTTC
clone_size: -; d_call: TRBD1; j_call: TRBJ2-1; v_call: TRBV12-3/TRBV12-4; cdr3_aa: CASTHDRVGNEQFF; cdr3_nt: TGTGCCAGCACCCACGACAGGGTAGGAAATGAGCAGTTCTTC
clone_size: few; d_call: -; j_call: TRBJ2-3; v_call: TRBV19; cdr3_aa: CASCTAHTGTDTQYF; cdr3_nt: TGTGCCAGTTGTACAGCCCATACCGGCACAGATACGCAGTATTTT
clone_size: many; d_call: -; j_call: TRBJ1-5; v_call: TRBV3-1; cdr3_aa: CASSQDRAQPQHF; cdr3_nt: TGTGCCAGCAGCCAAGATAGGGCTCAGCCCCAGCATTTT
clone_size: few; d_call: TRBD1; j_call: TRBJ1-5; v_call: TRBV30; cdr3_aa: CAWSVGTGNQPQHF; cdr3_nt: TGTGCCTGGAGTGTGGGGACAGGGAATCAGCCCCAGCATTTT
clone_size: few; d_call: -; j_call: TRBJ2-1; v_call: TRBV11-2; cdr3_aa: CASSPPGSQWGNEQFF; cdr3_nt: TGTGCCAGCAGCCCCCCAGGAAGCCAATGGGGGAATGAGCAGTTCTTC
clone_size: many; d_call: -; j_call: TRBJ2-4; v_call: TRBV20-1; cdr3_aa: CSARLADISRNIQYF; cdr3_nt: TGCAGTGCTAGATTGGCTGACATCTCAAGGAACATTCAGTACTTC
clone_size: many; d_call: -; j_call: TRBJ1-1; v_call: TRBV29-1; cdr3_aa: CSPAPSPSQPEAFF; cdr3_nt: TGCAGCCCCGCTCCATCCCCGAGCCAGCCTGAAGCTTTCTTT
clone_size: many; d_call: -; j_call: TRBJ1-2; v_call: TRBV28; cdr3_aa: CASSFLSLGYTF; cdr3_nt: TGTGCCAGCAGTTTCTTATCTCTTGGCTACACCTTC
clone_size: -; d_call: -; j_call: TRBJ2-3; v_call: TRBV7-6; cdr3_aa: CASSLQVADTQYF; cdr3_nt: TGTGCCAGCAGCTTACAGGTCGCAGATACGCAGTATTTT
clone_size: many; d_call: TRBD2; j_call: TRBJ2-1; v_call: TRBV20-1; cdr3_aa: CSARVPGTRTYNEQFF; cdr3_nt: TGCAGTGCTAGAGTCCCCGGGACTAGGACTTACAATGAGCAGTTCTTC
clone_size: many; d_call: -; j_call: TRBJ2-1; v_call: TRBV7-2; cdr3_aa: CASSLRRDAYNEQFF; cdr3_nt: TGTGCCAGCAGCTTAAGACGGGACGCATACAATGAGCAGTTCTTC
clone_size: -; d_call: TRBD2; j_call: TRBJ2-4; v_call: TRBV2; cdr3_aa: CASSGEGLAGRVNIQYF; cdr3_nt: TGTGCCAGCAGTGGAGAGGGACTAGCGGGCCGAGTAAACATTCAGTACTTC
clone_size: -; d_call: -; j_call: TRBJ1-1; v_call: TRBV30; cdr3_aa: CAWSVETGSEAFF; cdr3_nt: TGTGCCTGGAGTGTCGAGACGGGAAGTGAAGCTTTCTTT
clone_size: many; d_call: TRBD1; j_call: TRBJ2-6; v_call: TRBV2; cdr3_aa: CASSGTRDRGRDGANVLTF; cdr3_nt: TGTGCCAGCAGTGGAACCCGGGACAGGGGGCGCGATGGGGCCAACGTCCTGACTTTC
clone_size: -; d_call: -; j_call: TRBJ1-2; v_call: TRBV7-9; cdr3_aa: CASGPTPPQETNYGYTF; cdr3_nt: TGTGCCAGCGGACCGACCCCCCCACAGGAAACTAACTATGGCTACACCTTC
clone_size: many; d_call: -; j_call: TRBJ2-2; v_call: TRBV7-9; cdr3_aa: CASSGNRVTNTGELFF; cdr3_nt: TGTGCCAGCAGCGGAAACCGGGTAACAAACACCGGGGAGCTGTTTTTT
clone_size: -; d_call: -; j_call: TRBJ1-1; v_call: TRBV5-1; cdr3_aa: CASSLVGGMDTEAFF; cdr3_nt: TGCGCCAGCAGCTTGGTCGGCGGTATGGACACTGAAGCTTTCTTT
clone_size: -; d_call: -; j_call: TRBJ1-2; v_call: TRBV20-1; cdr3_aa: CSASSVIYGYTF; cdr3_nt: TGCAGTGCTTCGTCAGTAATCTATGGCTACACCTTC
clone_size: many; d_call: -; j_call: TRBJ2-2; v_call: TRBV6-5; cdr3_aa: CASSYSTGELFF; cdr3_nt: TGTGCCAGCAGTTACTCGACCGGGGAACTGTTTTTT
clone_size: few; d_call: -; j_call: TRBJ2-6; v_call: TRBV27; cdr3_aa: CASSFGAGANVLTF; cdr3_nt: TGTGCCAGCAGTTTCGGGGCTGGGGCCAACGTCCTGACTTTC
clone_size: few; d_call: -; j_call: TRBJ1-3; v_call: TRBV20-1; cdr3_aa: CSARDPLLLNTIYF; cdr3_nt: TGCAGTGCTAGAGATCCCTTGTTGTTAAACACCATATATTTT
clone_size: -; d_call: -; j_call: TRBJ2-1; v_call: TRBV11-3; cdr3_aa: CASSLVTGSGANEQFF; cdr3_nt: TGTGCCAGCAGCTTAGTTACAGGGAGCGGGGCTAATGAGCAGTTCTTC
clone_size: -; d_call: -; j_call: TRBJ2-7; v_call: TRBV28; cdr3_aa: CASRLTPASEQYF; cdr3_nt: TGTGCCAGCCGCCTAACCCCGGCTAGCGAGCAGTACTTC